This is a list of T cell receptor beta chains from one sample in a study of T cell repertoires in cytomegalovirus infection. A single record per CDR3 protein comes from TCRdb applying MiXCR to the reads. In the table there are around 450,000 distinct CDR3 sequences, 10% to 12% of which are singletons. The sample comprised PBMCs. The receptor source for this set is a human donor in good health (CMV status not recorded). Some clones in this sample may be carry-over from other donors' samples. CDR3s include the opening cysteine and the closing phenylalanine or tryptophan. The order of the fields is V gene, D gene, clone size, J gene, CDR3 protein, CDR3 DNA. D genes are given only for firm matches. A clone size is listed for some rows: how often the clone was seen (once, few, many), or a class if it is expanded.

TRBV20-1	TRBD1	.	TRBJ2-7	CSARDSDRGGYEQYF	TGCAGTGCTAGAGACTCGGACAGGGGAGGCTACGAGCAGTACTTC
TRBV2	.	few	TRBJ1-6	CAGGSPLHF	TGTGCCGGCGGGAGTCCCCTCCACTTT
TRBV7-6	TRBD2	many	TRBJ2-4	CASSLDGGRVQYF	TGTGCCAGCAGCTTAGATGGAGGGAGGGTTCAGTACTTC
TRBV20-1	TRBD1	.	TRBJ2-5	CSALQGAEETQYF	TGCAGTGCTTTACAGGGGGCGGAGGAGACCCAGTACTTC
TRBV6-4	TRBD2	many	TRBJ2-2	CASSEGTRNTGELFF	TGTGCCAGCAGTGAGGGGACTAGAAACACCGGGGAGCTGTTTTTT
TRBV19	.	many	TRBJ1-5	CASTMGGNQPQHF	TGTGCCAGTACCATGGGGGGGAATCAGCCCCAGCATTTT
TRBV4-2	TRBD2	few	TRBJ2-7	CASSQAYRGGGVAGEQYF	TGTGCCAGCAGCCAAGCATATCGGGGGGGGGGCGTCGCGGGCGAGCAGTACTTC
TRBV5-6	.	few	TRBJ2-3	CASSLDSTAGTDTQYF	TGTGCCAGCAGCTTGGACTCGACAGCGGGCACAGATACGCAGTATTTT
TRBV28	TRBD2	few	TRBJ2-5	CASSYGGPGGETQYF	TGTGCCAGCAGTTATGGCGGGCCCGGGGGGGAGACCCAGTACTTC
TRBV19	.	many	TRBJ2-5	CASSIGPERYF	TGTGCCAGTAGTATAGGCCCCGAACGGTACTTC
TRBV9	.	.	TRBJ2-6	CASSQTGVISGANVLTF	TGTGCCAGCAGCCAGACAGGAGTTATCTCTGGGGCCAACGTCCTGACTTTC
TRBV12-5	TRBD2	many	TRBJ2-5	CASGLVMRGSAGTQYF	TGTGCTAGTGGTTTGGTAATGCGGGGGTCGGCGGGGACCCAGTACTTC
TRBV14	.	.	TRBJ1-6	CASSHGWNSPLHF	TGTGCCAGCAGCCACGGGTGGAATTCACCCCTCCACTTT
TRBV3-1	.	few	TRBJ1-1	CASSHGGIMNTEAFF	TGTGCCAGCAGCCATGGGGGCATAATGAACACTGAAGCTTTCTTT
TRBV2	TRBD1	many	TRBJ2-6	CASSPQGATGANVLTF	TGTGCCAGCAGTCCACAGGGGGCAACTGGGGCCAACGTCCTGACTTTC
TRBV11-3	TRBD1	many	TRBJ1-1	CASSKTGARTEAFF	TGTGCCAGCAGCAAGACAGGGGCGAGGACTGAAGCTTTCTTT
TRBV18	.	many	TRBJ2-2	CASSPPIAAGELFF	TGTGCCAGCTCACCTCCGATAGCAGCCGGGGAGCTGTTTTTT
TRBV19	.	many	TRBJ2-3	CASSIEGRPGLRTDTQYF	TGTGCCAGTAGTATTGAGGGGCGGCCGGGACTCCGCACAGATACGCAGTATTTT
TRBV19	.	few	TRBJ1-5	CASSEVTGDSNQPQHF	TGTGCCAGTAGTGAGGTCACAGGCGATAGCAATCAGCCCCAGCATTTT
TRBV25-1	TRBD1	many	TRBJ2-5	CASRRQGVETQYF	TGTGCCAGCAGACGACAGGGCGTAGAGACCCAGTACTTC
TRBV20-1	.	.	TRBJ2-1	CSLAGVSSYNEQFF	TGCAGTCTGGCCGGGGTCAGCTCCTACAATGAGCAGTTCTTC
TRBV12-3/TRBV12-4	TRBD1	many	TRBJ2-3	CASSRDATGATDTQYF	TGTGCCAGCAGTCGTGACGCGACAGGGGCGACAGATACGCAGTATTTT
TRBV12-3/TRBV12-4	.	many	TRBJ2-7	CASSLDAGSEQYF	TGTGCCAGCAGTTTAGATGCGGGGAGCGAGCAGTACTTC
TRBV24-1	TRBD1	.	TRBJ1-2	CATSEPGQGNYGYTF	TGTGCCACCAGTGAACCGGGACAGGGCAACTATGGCTACACCTTC
TRBV28	.	many	TRBJ2-1	CASSTRDRVYNEQFF	TGTGCCAGCAGCACCCGGGACCGCGTGTACAATGAGCAGTTCTTC
TRBV6-5	.	many	TRBJ1-1	CASSSLSQGPNTEAFF	TGTGCCAGCAGTTCCCTATCCCAGGGTCCGAACACTGAAGCTTTCTTT
TRBV6-1	.	.	TRBJ2-5	CASSRSVPWETQYF	TGTGCCAGCAGTCGTTCCGTCCCGTGGGAGACCCAGTACTTC
TRBV24-1	.	many	TRBJ1-5	CATSDLHQGPRNQPQHF	TGTGCCACCAGTGATTTGCATCAGGGACCGAGAAATCAGCCCCAGCATTTT
TRBV7-8	.	many	TRBJ1-6	CASSSERSAVYNSPLHF	TGTGCCAGCAGCTCCGAGAGGTCCGCGGTTTATAATTCACCCCTCCACTTT
TRBV5-1	.	many	TRBJ1-6	CASSLRSPLHF	TGCGCCAGCAGCTTGAGATCACCCCTCCACTTT
TRBV12-3/TRBV12-4	.	few	TRBJ1-5	CASSRDRIGEPQHF	TGTGCCAGCAGTCGAGACAGGATTGGGGAGCCCCAGCATTTT
TRBV5-1	.	few	TRBJ1-6	CASSLVAGSNSPLHF	TGCGCCAGCAGCTTGGTTGCAGGGAGTAATTCACCCCTCCACTTT
TRBV5-1	TRBD2	many	TRBJ2-1	CASSLRASGSTTPNEQFF	TGCGCCAGCAGCTTGAGGGCTAGCGGGTCAACAACGCCTAATGAGCAGTTCTTC
TRBV6-4	.	many	TRBJ2-2	CASSRSRDTGELFF	TGTGCCAGCAGCCGATCCAGGGACACCGGGGAGCTGTTTTTT
TRBV12-3/TRBV12-4	.	few	TRBJ1-1	CASSARQGPTEAFF	TGTGCCAGCAGTGCCCGGCAGGGACCCACTGAAGCTTTCTTT
TRBV29-1	.	.	TRBJ2-1	CIVGPSTGDEQFF	TGCATCGTCGGTCCGTCGACTGGGGATGAGCAGTTCTTC
TRBV19	.	many	TRBJ1-5	CASRTPGRDNQPQHF	TGTGCCAGTAGGACCCCGGGACGTGATAATCAGCCCCAGCATTTT
TRBV7-3	TRBD1	many	TRBJ1-2	CASSEQQGNYGYTF	TGTGCCAGCAGCGAACAACAGGGGAACTATGGCTACACCTTC
TRBV3-1	TRBD1	.	TRBJ2-1	CASSPMDRYNNEQFF	TGTGCCAGCAGCCCAATGGACAGGTATAACAATGAGCAGTTCTTC
TRBV19	.	.	TRBJ2-1	CASSIRGNEQFF	TGTGCCAGTAGTATCAGGGGTAATGAGCAGTTCTTC
TRBV28	TRBD2	few	TRBJ2-5	CASSLRLAASVETQYF	TGTGCCAGCAGTTTGAGGCTAGCGGCTTCCGTGGAGACCCAGTACTTC
TRBV7-9	TRBD2	many	TRBJ2-1	CASSPPGTRDNEQFF	TGTGCCAGCAGCCCCCCCGGGACTAGAGACAATGAGCAGTTCTTC
TRBV6-1	TRBD1	many	TRBJ1-6	CASSSIRTGGDSPLHF	TGTGCCAGCAGCTCAATACGGACAGGGGGTGATTCACCCCTCCACTTT
TRBV28	.	.	TRBJ1-1	CASSSIYREHTEAFF	TGTGCCAGCAGTTCAATATACCGAGAACACACTGAAGCTTTCTTT
TRBV5-4	TRBD2	.	TRBJ2-5	CASSLGLAGGPEETQYF	TGTGCCAGCAGCTTGGGGCTAGCGGGAGGGCCGGAAGAGACCCAGTACTTC
TRBV20-1	.	few	TRBJ1-6	CSARGVGQGPNSPLHF	TGCAGTGCTAGAGGGGTGGGTCAGGGCCCGAATTCACCCCTCCACTTT
TRBV19	.	many	TRBJ2-2	CASSRSGDTGELFF	TGTGCCAGTAGTCGGTCAGGGGACACCGGGGAGCTGTTTTTT
TRBV2	.	many	TRBJ2-5	CASRAGTTMGETQYF	TGTGCCAGCAGGGCCGGGACAACTATGGGGGAGACCCAGTACTTC
TRBV7-9	.	many	TRBJ2-5	CASSLAGGTAQETQYF	TGTGCCAGCAGCTTAGCGGGGGGAACAGCTCAAGAGACCCAGTACTTC
TRBV2	.	.	TRBJ2-2	CASSEPHSQGTGELFF	TGTGCCAGCAGTGAGCCTCATAGTCAGGGGACCGGGGAGCTGTTTTTT
TRBV12-3/TRBV12-4	TRBD1	few	TRBJ2-7	CASSPMGQGHYEQYF	TGTGCCAGCAGTCCCATGGGACAGGGCCACTACGAGCAGTACTTC
TRBV6-1	.	many	TRBJ2-7	CASSNGRLKTYEQYF	TGTGCCAGCAGCAACGGACGGCTAAAGACCTACGAGCAGTACTTC
TRBV7-8	TRBD1	many	TRBJ1-1	CASNTDRVNTEAFF	TGTGCCAGCAACACGGACAGGGTGAACACTGAAGCTTTCTTT
TRBV13	.	.	TRBJ1-6	CASSLGSSLISPLHF	TGTGCCAGCAGCTTAGGGAGTTCCCTTATTTCACCCCTCCACTTT
TRBV20-1	TRBD2	many	TRBJ2-5	CSAIGTSGGQETQYF	TGCAGTGCTATCGGGACTAGCGGGGGCCAAGAGACCCAGTACTTC